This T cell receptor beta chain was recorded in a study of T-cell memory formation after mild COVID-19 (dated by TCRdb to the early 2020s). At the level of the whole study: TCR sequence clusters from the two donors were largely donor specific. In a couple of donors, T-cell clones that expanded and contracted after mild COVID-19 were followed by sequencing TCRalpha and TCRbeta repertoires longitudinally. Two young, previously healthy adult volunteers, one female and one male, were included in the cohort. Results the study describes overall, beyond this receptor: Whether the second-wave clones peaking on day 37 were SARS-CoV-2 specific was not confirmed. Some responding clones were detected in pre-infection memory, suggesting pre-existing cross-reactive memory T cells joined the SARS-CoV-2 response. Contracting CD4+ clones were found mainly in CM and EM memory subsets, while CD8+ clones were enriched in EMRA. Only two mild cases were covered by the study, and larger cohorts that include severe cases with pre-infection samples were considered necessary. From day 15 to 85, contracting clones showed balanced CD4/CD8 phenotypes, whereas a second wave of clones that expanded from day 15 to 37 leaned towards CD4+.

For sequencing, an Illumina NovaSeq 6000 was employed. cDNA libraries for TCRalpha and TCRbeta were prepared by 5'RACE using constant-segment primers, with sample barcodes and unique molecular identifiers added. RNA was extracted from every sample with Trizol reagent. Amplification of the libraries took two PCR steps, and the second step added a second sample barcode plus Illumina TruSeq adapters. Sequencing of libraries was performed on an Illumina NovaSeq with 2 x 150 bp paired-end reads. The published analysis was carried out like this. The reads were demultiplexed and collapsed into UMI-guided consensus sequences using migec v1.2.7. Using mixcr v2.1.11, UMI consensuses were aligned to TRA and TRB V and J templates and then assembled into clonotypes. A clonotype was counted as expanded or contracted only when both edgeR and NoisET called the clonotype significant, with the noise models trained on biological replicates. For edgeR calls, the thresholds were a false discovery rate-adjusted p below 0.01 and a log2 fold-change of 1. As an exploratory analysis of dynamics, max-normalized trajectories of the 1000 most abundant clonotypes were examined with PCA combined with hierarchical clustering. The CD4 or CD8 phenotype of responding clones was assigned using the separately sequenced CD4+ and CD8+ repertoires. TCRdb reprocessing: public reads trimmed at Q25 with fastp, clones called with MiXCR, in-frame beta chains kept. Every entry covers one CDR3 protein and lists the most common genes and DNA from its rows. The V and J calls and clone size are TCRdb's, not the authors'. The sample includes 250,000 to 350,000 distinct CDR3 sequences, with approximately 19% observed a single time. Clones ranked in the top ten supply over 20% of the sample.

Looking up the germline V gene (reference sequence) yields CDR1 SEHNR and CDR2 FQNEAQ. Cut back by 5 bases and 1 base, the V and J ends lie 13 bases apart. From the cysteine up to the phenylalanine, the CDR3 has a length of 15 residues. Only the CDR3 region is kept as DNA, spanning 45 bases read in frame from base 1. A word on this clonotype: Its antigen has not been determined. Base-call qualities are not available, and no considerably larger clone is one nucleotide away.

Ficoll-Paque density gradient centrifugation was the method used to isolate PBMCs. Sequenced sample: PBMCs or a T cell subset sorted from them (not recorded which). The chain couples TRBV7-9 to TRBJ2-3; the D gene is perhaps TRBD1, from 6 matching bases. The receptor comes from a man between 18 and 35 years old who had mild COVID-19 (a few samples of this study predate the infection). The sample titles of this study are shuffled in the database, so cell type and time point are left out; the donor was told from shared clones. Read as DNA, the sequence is TGTGCCAGCAGCCTACAGGGTCGAGGCACAGATACGCAGTATTTT. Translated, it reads CASSLQGRGTDTQYF.